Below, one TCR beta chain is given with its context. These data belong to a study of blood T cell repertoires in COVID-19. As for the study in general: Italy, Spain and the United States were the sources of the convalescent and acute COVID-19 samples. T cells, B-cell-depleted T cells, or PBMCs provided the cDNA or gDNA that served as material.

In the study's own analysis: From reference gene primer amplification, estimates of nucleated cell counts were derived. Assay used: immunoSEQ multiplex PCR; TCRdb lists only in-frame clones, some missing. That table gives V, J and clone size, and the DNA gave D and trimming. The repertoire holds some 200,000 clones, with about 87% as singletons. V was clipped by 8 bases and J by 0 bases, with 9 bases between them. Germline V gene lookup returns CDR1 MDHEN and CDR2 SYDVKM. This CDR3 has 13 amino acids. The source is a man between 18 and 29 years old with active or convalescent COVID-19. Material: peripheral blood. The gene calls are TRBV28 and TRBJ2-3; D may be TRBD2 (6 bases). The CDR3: CASRDSSTDTQYF. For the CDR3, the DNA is TGTGCCAGCCGGGACTCCAGCACAGATACGCAGTATTTT.